This entry lists 8 T cell receptor beta chains sequenced from one sample in a study of regulatory T cells in long-lasting Graves disease. Time point of the sample: persistent/refractory GD, antithyroid drugs over 5 years with positive TRAb. The authors made the TCR library using RNA they extracted from PBMCs. Through Arm-PCR of CDR3 regions and iRepertoire HTBI primers, TCR beta libraries were built. TCRdb ran MiXCR on the multiplex PCR reads and lists one entry per CDR3 protein. Altogether roughly 300,000 distinct CDR3 sequences are present, about 18% being singletons, with the ten largest covering 29%. The material sequenced was peripheral blood mononuclear cells (PBMCs), taken when the disease was refractory, from a patient treated with antithyroid drugs. All receptors come from a female donor with Graves disease.

V gene TRBV29-1 combines with J gene TRBJ1-3, with 8 bases fitting TRBD1. Per the germline V gene, CDR1 is SQVTM and CDR2 is ANQGSEA. The CDR3 runs 13 residues. With 7 bases clipped from V and 2 bases from J, the junction kept 4 bases outside the gene matches. DNA for the CDR3: TGCAGCGGTGGGACAGGCCCTGGAAACACCATATATTTT. As protein: CSGGTGPGNTIYF.

Concerning this clonotype: A read error may be the cause here, since a much bigger clone is one base away. The genes are TRBV7-9 and TRBJ2-7, with TRBD1 matching 7 bases. The CDR3 runs to 16 residues. CDR1 SEHNR and CDR2 FQNEAQ come from the germline V gene (reference sequence). CDR3 sequence: CASSLIDRAFTYGQYF. The CDR3, as DNA: TGTGCCAGCAGCTTAATCGACAGGGCGTTCACCTACGGGCAGTACTTC.

This clonotype occurred a few times. V and J are TRBV7-3 and TRBJ2-7; 8 positions agree with TRBD2. Germline V gives CDR1 SGHTA, CDR2 FQGTGA. Losses at the gene ends were 2 bases for V and 4 bases for J; bases not matched to a gene: 13. The CDR3 length is 17 residues. As DNA, the CDR3 is TGTGCCAGCAGCTTAGGCCCTCCAGGAACTAGCGGTTACGAGCAGTACTTC. It is translated as CASSLGPPGTSGYEQYF.

V is TRBV6-2 or TRBV6-3 and J is TRBJ2-2; D might be TRBD2 (8 bases). Looked up from germline, CDR1 is MNHEY and CDR2 is SVGEGT. The ends were cut back, 6 bases at V and 6 bases at J, with 14 bases in the middle. The CDR3 extends over 14 amino acids. Here the CDR3 DNA reads TGTGCCAGCAGATACGGGAGGGGGCCCGGGGAGCTGTTTTTT. This gives the protein CASRYGRGPGELFF.

This clonotype was counted only a few times. This chain joins TRBV7-6 and TRBJ2-5; 9 bases align to TRBD1. The CDR3 totals 16 residues. Germline trimming cut 1 base from V and 4 bases from J; bases unmatched to any gene: 7. Germline V CDR1 and CDR2: SGHVS, FNYEAQ. CDR3 coding DNA: TGTGCCAGCAGCTTAGAGGACAGGGGAATGCGAGAGACCCAGTACTTC. As protein: CASSLEDRGMRETQYF.

At least ten counts were recorded for this clonotype. This chain links TRBV12-3 or TRBV12-4 with TRBJ2-4, with D perhaps given as TRBD1 or TRBD2 (5 bases each). This CDR3 has 15 amino acids. V was pared by 6 bases and J by 4 bases, with 16 bases between. The CDR3 reads CASRRGLGEKNIQYF. The DNA of the CDR3 is TGTGCCAGCAGACGAGGCTTGGGGGAGAAAAACATTCAGTACTTC.

V usage is TRBV20-1 and J usage is TRBJ1-4, with D perhaps TRBD1 (5 bases). The V end lost 4 bases, the J end lost 2 bases, and 23 bases lay between the germline ends. The CDR3 runs 18 residues. Germline-derived CDR1 and CDR2 are DFQATT and SNEGSKA (reference sequence). CDR3 sequence reads: CSATRSPGYLATNEKLFF. The CDR3 DNA reads TGCAGTGCTACCCGTTCACCAGGGTACTTGGCTACTAATGAAAAACTGTTTTTT.

This clonotype has a handful of counts. The rearrangement uses TRBV20-1 and TRBJ2-7; no firm D call. The CDR3 length is 14 residues. V gave up 5 bases and J gave up 0 bases, with 14 bases separating them. Germline V gene data show CDR1 as DFQATT and CDR2 as SNEGSKA (reference sequence). Written as DNA, the CDR3 is TGCAGTGCTGCCTTTACTGCTAGCTCCTACGAGCAGTACTTC. It encodes CSAAFTASSYEQYF.